This TCR beta chain was found in a study of shared clonotypes between healthy human individuals. As for the study in general: Each donor contributed plates that comprised three CD4 naive, three CD4 memory, two CD8 naive and one CD8 memory.

This CDR3 has 13 amino acids. Per germline, CDR1 SEHNR and CDR2 FQNEAQ (reference sequence). The ends were cut back, 1 base at V and 3 bases at J, with 6 bases in the middle. Sequencing used immunoSEQ multiplex PCR; TCRdb keeps in-frame clones, though not all of them. The sample lists some 650,000 clones, around 97% occurring once. Division of CD4+ cells produced a CD45RA+ naive subset and a CD45RA-negative memory subset. Study-level findings and limits: The naive CD4 repertoires of a few donors were compared, and roughly 5% of clonotypes were shared. Rarefaction curves obtained for sorted subsets showed sequencing incomplete despite large depth.

As to this clone: The target antigen is unknown.

This receptor was identified in a woman between 25 and 40 years old in good health. This chain links TRBV7-9 with TRBJ1-2; no definite D call. Sequences were obtained from naive CD4+ T cells sorted from blood. Subset here: CD45RA+ positively selected. The CDR3 DNA sequence: TGTGCCAGCAGCTTAGGGACTGACTATGGCTACACCTTC. Residues: CASSLGTDYGYTF. Complete variable domain (other parts from reference TRBV7-9 and TRBJ1-2): DTGVSQNPRHKITKRGQNVTFRCDPISEHNRLYWYRQTLGQGPEFLTYFQNEAQLEKSRLLSDRFSAERPKGSFSTLEIQRTEQGDSAMYLCASSLGTDYGYTFGSGTRLTVV.